These 10 T cell receptor beta chains were all obtained from the same sample, sequenced in a study of blood T cell repertoires in COVID-19. Generated by immunoSEQ multiplex PCR, the TCRdb table keeps only in-frame clones and is missing some. The sample has about 210,000 clones, 80% to 85% seen once. Specimen: peripheral blood. The receptors stem from a woman older than 75 with COVID-19, enrolled during active disease.

This clone appeared a few times. The rearrangement links TRBV3-1 (or the pseudogene TRBV3-2) to TRBJ1-2; TRBD1 might be the D (6 bases). The CDR3 totals 14 residues. Germline lookup yields CDR1 LGHDT and CDR2 YNNKEL (reference sequence). Trimming removed 4 bases from V and 4 bases from J, with 13 bases in between. The CDR3 protein is CASSPIGGLYGYTF. CDR3 nucleotides: TGTGCCAGCAGCCCGATCGGGGGGCTCTATGGCTACACCTTC.

The table lists this clone with a few counts. The chain employs TRBV11-2 and TRBJ2-2; tentative D call: TRBD2 (5 bases). Trimming removed 8 bases from V and 4 bases from J, with 17 bases in between. The length of the CDR3 is 15 residues. Germline loops: CDR1 SGHAT, CDR2 FQNNGV. CDR3 loop: CASFIREGPTGELFF. The CDR3 nucleotides read TGTGCCAGCTTCATTCGGGAAGGACCCACCGGGGAGCTGTTTTTT.

The V call is TRBV10-1, the J call TRBJ2-3; weak D call: TRBD1 (7 bases). There are 16 residues in the CDR3. Germline-derived CDR1 and CDR2 are WNHNN and SYGVQD (reference sequence). Trimming pared 3 bases from V and 2 bases from J, leaving 15 bases between. The CDR3 loop reads CASSDSGDSYTDTQYF. In DNA form, the CDR3 reads TGCGCCAGCAGTGATTCGGGGGACAGTTACACAGATACGCAGTATTTT.

This clone has just a few counts. This chain links TRBV27 with TRBJ1-4; D is possibly TRBD1 (5 bases). The CDR3 is 15 amino acids. The V gene lost 5 bases and the J gene lost 7 bases, with 17 bases spanning the gap. Germline CDR1 is MNHEY and CDR2 is SMNVEV (reference sequence). The CDR3 spells CASSLLRGGTEKLFF. The CDR3 DNA is TGTGCCAGCAGTCTTCTTCGCGGGGGGACTGAAAAACTGTTTTTT.

The CDR3, as DNA: TGTGCCAGCAGCTTAGGCGTTTCTGTCAGGGTGGGAGGCTACACCTTC. It yields the protein CASSLGVSVRVGGYTF. The rearrangement joins TRBV7-2 to TRBJ1-2; D possibly corresponds to TRBD1 (5 bases). V was cut by 1 base and J by 8 bases, with 20 bases left in between. Germline V gene lookup returns CDR1 SGHTA and CDR2 FQGNSA. The CDR3 extends over 16 amino acids.

This clone was seen a single time. This CDR3 reads CASSNRQGSQETQYF. As DNA, the CDR3 is TGTGCCAGCAGCAACCGACAGGGATCCCAAGAGACCCAGTACTTC. The gene calls are TRBV11-3 and TRBJ2-5, with 7 bases matching TRBD1. Germline CDR1 is SGHNT and CDR2 is YENEEA. This CDR3 region has 15 residues. V lost 5 bases to trimming and J lost 1 base; unmatched junction nucleotides: 7.

The rearrangement links TRBV5-6 to TRBJ1-1; 8 bases are a match to TRBD1. CDR1 SGHDT and CDR2 YYEEEE come from the germline V gene. The ends lost 2 bases at V and 0 bases at J; junction bases unmatched: 6. The CDR3 covers 16 residues. DNA for the CDR3: TGTGCCAGCAGCTTCGGACAGGGCAGAATGAACACTGAAGCTTTCTTT. Translation: CASSFGQGRMNTEAFF.

The chain uses TRBV6-5 and TRBJ1-4; TRBD1 aligns across 10 bases. The germline gives CDR1 MNHEY, CDR2 SVGAGI. This CDR3 is 15 amino acids long. V lost 7 bases to trimming and J lost 1 base; unmatched junction nucleotides: 3. CDR3 in amino acids: CASTGDRGTNEKLFF. CDR3 DNA: TGTGCCAGCACCGGGGACAGGGGAACTAATGAAAAACTGTTTTTT.

The J gene is TRBJ1-6, the V gene TRBV28; 12 bases agree with TRBD1. CDR3 size: 16 residues. The germline V gene encodes CDR1 MDHEN and CDR2 SYDVKM. The V and J ends lost 6 bases and 6 bases, in that order; junction bases with no gene match: 6. The CDR3 reads CASRGRDRGLNSPLHF. For the CDR3, the DNA is TGTGCCAGCAGGGGCCGGGACAGGGGGCTTAATTCACCCCTCCACTTT.

This chain connects TRBV10-3 to TRBJ2-2, with 7 bases lining up with TRBD1. The junction had 6 bases not matched to a gene; V was cut back by 10 bases and J by 4 bases. This CDR3 is built from 13 residues. Germline CDR1 reads ENHRY; CDR2 reads SYGVKD. The CDR3 nucleotides read TGTGCCACACAAGGACAGGCCACCGGGGAGCTGTTTTTT. Its protein product is CATQGQATGELFF.